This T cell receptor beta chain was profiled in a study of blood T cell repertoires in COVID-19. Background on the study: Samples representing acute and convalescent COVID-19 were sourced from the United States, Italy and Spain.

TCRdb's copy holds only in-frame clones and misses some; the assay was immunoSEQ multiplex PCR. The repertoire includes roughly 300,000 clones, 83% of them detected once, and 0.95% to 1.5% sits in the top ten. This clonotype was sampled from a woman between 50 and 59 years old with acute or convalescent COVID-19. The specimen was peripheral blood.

The CDR3 protein is CATSDLSAGATGELFF. CDR3 nucleotide sequence: TGTGCCACCAGTGATTTATCGGCGGGGGCCACCGGGGAGCTGTTTTTT. The rearrangement links TRBV24-1 to TRBJ2-2, with D possibly TRBD2 on 7 matching bases. The CDR3 loop spans 16 amino acids. V was clipped by 1 base and J by 4 bases, with 12 bases between them. CDR1 and CDR2 (germline): KGHDR, SFDVKD.